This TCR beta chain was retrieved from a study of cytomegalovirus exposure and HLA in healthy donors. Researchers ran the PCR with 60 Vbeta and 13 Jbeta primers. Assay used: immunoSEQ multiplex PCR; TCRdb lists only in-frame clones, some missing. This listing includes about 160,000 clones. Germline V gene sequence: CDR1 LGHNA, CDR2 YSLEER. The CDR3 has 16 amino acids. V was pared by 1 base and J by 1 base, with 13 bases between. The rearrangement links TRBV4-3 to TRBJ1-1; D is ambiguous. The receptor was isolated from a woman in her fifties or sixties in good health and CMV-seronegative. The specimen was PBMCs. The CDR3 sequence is CASSQGLRRENTEAFF. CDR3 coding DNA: TGCGCCAGCAGCCAAGGCCTGAGACGGGAGAACACTGAAGCTTTCTTT.